The present entry profiles one T cell receptor (beta chain) with its context. The antigen this receptor binds is unknown. No base qualities exist here, and no much larger clone lies one base off it. The junction shows trimming of 7 bases on V and 1 base on J, plus 12 bases between the germline ends. The germline V gene encodes CDR1 MDHEN and CDR2 SYDVKM. The CDR3 sequence holds 14 residues, the cysteine and phenylalanine included. The DNA shown is the 42-base CDR3, in frame from base 1. This entry is derived from a study of blood T cell repertoires in COVID-19 (TCRdb year 2020). In terms of the full investigation: Samples covering the acute and convalescent phases of COVID-19 were provided by collaborators in the United States, Italy and Spain. The material from the prospective study consisted of cDNA or gDNA derived from T cells, B-cell-depleted T cells, or PBMCs. The dataset comprised deeply sampled blood TCRbeta repertoires from subjects exposed to, actively infected with, or recovered from COVID-19. The repertoires were released in a freely available public database meant as a resource for research on the immune response to SARS-CoV-2. Samples came from the ongoing ImmuneRACE study (first 160 participants) plus 1,254 subjects from 6 global collaborators. Sample metadata almost always included a de-identified subject ID, COVID-19 status, age in years and sex. Where available, HLA class I and class II types were taken from metadata supplied by the sample provider and were not determined by assay-based typing.

Each collaborating institution followed its own protocols to collect whole blood in K2EDTA tubes. For TCRbeta analysis, collaborators shipped samples in one of three forms: frozen whole blood, isolated PBMCs, or DNA extracted from either of those sample types. The paper as a whole reports these results and caveats: The amount of clinical and demographic metadata varied by source and participant and was provided uncurated.

The immunoSEQ Assay, a bias-controlled multiplex PCR, was used to amplify TCRbeta CDR3 regions from genomic DNA. Under the source paper's analysis protocol: Nucleated cell counts per sample were estimated from amplification of reference gene primers within the assay. To quantify the absolute abundance of each unique TCRbeta CDR3 rearrangement, sequence reads were collapsed and filtered. For each sample, productive Simpson clonality was calculated as the square root of Simpson's diversity index over productive rearrangements. This immuneACCESS table, as held by TCRdb, lists in-frame sequences with V and J called but not all clones. Of the missing ones, under half trace to an unresolved V gene in checked studies; the others have no known cause. The V and J calls and the clone size are those of that table, but D and trimming were determined from the DNA. Here the sample has nearly 110,000 clones; 85% to 95% occur a single time. Jointly, the top ten make up 1% to 1.5% of the sample.

The sequence links TRBV28 to TRBJ2-3; the D gene is possibly TRBD2, with 6 bases matching. Input material: peripheral blood. This receptor was obtained from a woman aged 25 to 39 with acute or convalescent COVID-19. The nucleotide sequence reads TGTGCCAGCACAGAACAGCGGGGCACAGATACGCAGTATTTT. The translation is CASTEQRGTDTQYF.